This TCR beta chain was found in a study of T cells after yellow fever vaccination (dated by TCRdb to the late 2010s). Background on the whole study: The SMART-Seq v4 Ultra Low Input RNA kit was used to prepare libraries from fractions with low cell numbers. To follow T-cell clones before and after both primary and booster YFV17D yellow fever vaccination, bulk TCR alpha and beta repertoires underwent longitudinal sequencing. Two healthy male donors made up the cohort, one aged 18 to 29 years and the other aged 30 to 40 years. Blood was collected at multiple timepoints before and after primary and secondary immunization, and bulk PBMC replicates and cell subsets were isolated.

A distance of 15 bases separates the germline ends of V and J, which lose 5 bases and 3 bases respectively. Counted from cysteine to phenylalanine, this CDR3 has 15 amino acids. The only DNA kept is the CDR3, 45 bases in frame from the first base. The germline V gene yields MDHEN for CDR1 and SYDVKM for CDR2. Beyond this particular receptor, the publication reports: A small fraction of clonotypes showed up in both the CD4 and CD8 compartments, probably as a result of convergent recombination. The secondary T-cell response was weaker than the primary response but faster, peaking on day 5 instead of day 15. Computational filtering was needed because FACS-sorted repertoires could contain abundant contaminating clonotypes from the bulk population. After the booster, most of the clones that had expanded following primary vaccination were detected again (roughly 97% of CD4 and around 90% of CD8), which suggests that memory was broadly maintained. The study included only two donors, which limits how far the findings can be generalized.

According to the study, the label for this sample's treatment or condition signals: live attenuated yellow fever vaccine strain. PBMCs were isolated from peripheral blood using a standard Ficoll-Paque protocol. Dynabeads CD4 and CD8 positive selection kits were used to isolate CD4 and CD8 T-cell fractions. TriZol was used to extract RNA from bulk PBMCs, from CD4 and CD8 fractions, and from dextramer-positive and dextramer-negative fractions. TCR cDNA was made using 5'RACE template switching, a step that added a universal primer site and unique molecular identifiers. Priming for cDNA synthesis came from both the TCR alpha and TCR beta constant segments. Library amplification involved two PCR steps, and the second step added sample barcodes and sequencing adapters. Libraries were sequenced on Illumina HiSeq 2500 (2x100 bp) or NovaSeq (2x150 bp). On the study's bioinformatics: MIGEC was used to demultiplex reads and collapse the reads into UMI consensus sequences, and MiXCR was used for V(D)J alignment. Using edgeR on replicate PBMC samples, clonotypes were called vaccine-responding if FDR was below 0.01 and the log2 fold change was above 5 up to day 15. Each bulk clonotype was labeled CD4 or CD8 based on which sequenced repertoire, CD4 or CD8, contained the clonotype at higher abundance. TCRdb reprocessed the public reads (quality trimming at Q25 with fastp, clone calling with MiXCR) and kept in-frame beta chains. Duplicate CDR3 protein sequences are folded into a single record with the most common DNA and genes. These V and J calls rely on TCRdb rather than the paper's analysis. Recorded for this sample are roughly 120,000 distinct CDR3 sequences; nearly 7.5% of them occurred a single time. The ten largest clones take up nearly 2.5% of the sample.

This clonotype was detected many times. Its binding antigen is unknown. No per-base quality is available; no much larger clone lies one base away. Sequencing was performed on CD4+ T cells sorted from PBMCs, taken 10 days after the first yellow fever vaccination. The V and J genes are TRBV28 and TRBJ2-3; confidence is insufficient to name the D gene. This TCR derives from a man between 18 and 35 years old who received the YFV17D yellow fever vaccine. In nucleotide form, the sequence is TGTGCCAGCAGTCCCCTCCAAGTAGGAACAGATACGCAGTATTTT. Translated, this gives CASSPLQVGTDTQYF. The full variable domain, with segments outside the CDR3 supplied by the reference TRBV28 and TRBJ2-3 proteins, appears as DVKVTQSSRYLVKRTGEKVFLECVQDMDHENMFWYRQDPGLGLRLIYFSYDVKMKEKGDIPEGYSVSREKKERFSLILESASTNQTSMYLCASSPLQVGTDTQYFGPGTRLTVL.